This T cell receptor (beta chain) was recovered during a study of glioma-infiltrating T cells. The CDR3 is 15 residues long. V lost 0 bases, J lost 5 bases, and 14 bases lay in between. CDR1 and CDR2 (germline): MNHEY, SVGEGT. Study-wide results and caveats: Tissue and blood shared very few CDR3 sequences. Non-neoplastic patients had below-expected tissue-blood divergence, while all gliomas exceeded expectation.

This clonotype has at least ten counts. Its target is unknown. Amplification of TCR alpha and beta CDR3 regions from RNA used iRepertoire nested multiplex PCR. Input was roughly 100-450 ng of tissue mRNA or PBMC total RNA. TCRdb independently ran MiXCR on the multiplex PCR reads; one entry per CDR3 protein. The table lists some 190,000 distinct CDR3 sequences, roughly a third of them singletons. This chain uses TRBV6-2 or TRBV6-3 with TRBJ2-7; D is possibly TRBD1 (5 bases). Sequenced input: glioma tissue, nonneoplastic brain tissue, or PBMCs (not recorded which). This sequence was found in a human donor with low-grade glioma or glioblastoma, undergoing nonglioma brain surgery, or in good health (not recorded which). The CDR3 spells CASSYSVRSGNEQYF. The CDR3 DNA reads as TGTGCCAGCAGTTACTCGGTGAGGTCAGGGAACGAGCAGTACTTC.